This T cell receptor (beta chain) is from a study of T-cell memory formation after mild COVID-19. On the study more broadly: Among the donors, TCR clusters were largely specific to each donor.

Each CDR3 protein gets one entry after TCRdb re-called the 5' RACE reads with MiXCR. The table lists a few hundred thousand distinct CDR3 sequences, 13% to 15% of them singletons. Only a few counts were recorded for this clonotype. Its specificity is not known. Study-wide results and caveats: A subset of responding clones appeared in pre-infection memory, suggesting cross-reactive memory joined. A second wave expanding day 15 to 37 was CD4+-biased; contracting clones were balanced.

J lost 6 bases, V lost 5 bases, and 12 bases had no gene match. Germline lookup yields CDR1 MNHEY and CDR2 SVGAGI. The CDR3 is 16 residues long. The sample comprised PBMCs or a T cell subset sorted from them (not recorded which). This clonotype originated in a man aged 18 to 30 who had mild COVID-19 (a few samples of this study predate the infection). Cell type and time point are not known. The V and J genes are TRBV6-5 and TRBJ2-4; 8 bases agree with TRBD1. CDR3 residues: CASSTASGGFGNIQYF. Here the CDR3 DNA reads TGTGCCAGCAGTACGGCGTCAGGGGGCTTTGGAAACATTCAGTACTTC.